One and the same sample provided the 15 T cell receptor beta chains below, sequenced in a study of vaccination and CD4 T cells after COVID-19. Sequenced with the Oncomine TCR Beta short-read assay was DNA taken from cultured CD4+ T cells. Via MiXCR, TCRdb re-called the PCR reads, giving one row per CDR3 protein. The sample has tens of thousands of distinct CDR3 sequences; 40% to 55% are singletons. The antigens these receptors bind are not known. The sample's treatment: approximately 9-day PBMC culture with coronavirus spike peptide pools or control peptides (ViraFEST assay). The input for sequencing was CD4+ T cells from blood, cultured in vitro, taken before SARS-CoV-2 vaccination. The source of these receptors is a human donor who received a COVID-19 vaccine.

The V and J genes are TRBV24-1 and TRBJ2-3; 10 bases are shared with TRBD1. The V gene end was trimmed by 3 bases and the J gene end by 5 bases; junction bases not matched to a gene: 7. The CDR3 loop spans 16 amino acids. Germline V gene data show CDR1 as KGHDR and CDR2 as SFDVKD. The CDR3, as DNA: TGTGCCACCAGTGATCCCGGGACAGGGGCGGTAGATACGCAGTATTTT. Amino acids: CATSDPGTGAVDTQYF.

This clonotype was observed a handful of times. This sequence joins TRBV20-1 and TRBJ2-5; possibly TRBD1 for D (5 bases). The CDR3 extends over 13 amino acids. Germline CDR1 DFQATT, CDR2 SNEGSKA (reference sequence). The V and J ends lost 6 bases and 1 base respectively, with 12 bases between them. CDR3: CSAQRQPQETQYF. The CDR3, as DNA: TGCAGTGCGCAGAGACAGCCCCAAGAGACCCAGTACTTC.

This clonotype was seen more than once but under ten times. V is TRBV20-1 and J is TRBJ2-4; 12 bases match TRBD2. Trimming removed 0 bases from V and 8 bases from J; junction bases left unmatched: 5. Germline CDR1 reads DFQATT; CDR2 reads SNEGSKA (reference sequence). The CDR3 totals 15 residues. The CDR3: CSARDVGLAGDIQYF. DNA for the CDR3: TGCAGTGCTAGAGACGTGGGACTAGCGGGTGACATTCAGTACTTC.

This clonotype was observed a handful of times. The genes are TRBV2 and TRBJ1-1; TRBD1 matches at 7 bases. The germline CDR1 and CDR2 sequences are SNHLY and FYNNEI. The junction had 4 bases not matched to a gene; V was cut back by 5 bases and J by 1 base. The CDR3 sequence is 14 residues long. The CDR3 DNA is TGTGCCAGCAGTCCCGACAGGGCGAACACTGAAGCTTTCTTT. Protein product: CASSPDRANTEAFF.

V usage is TRBV20-1 and J usage is TRBJ2-2, with D tentatively TRBD2 (7 bases). V lost 6 bases and J lost 6, with 14 bases in between. This CDR3 spans 13 amino acids. Germline V gene data show CDR1 as DFQATT and CDR2 as SNEGSKA (reference sequence). DNA of the CDR3: TGCAGTGCCGAGAGGGGGAGGGCCGGGGAGCTGTTTTTT. Translated, it gives CSAERGRAGELFF.

V is TRBV20-1 and J is TRBJ2-5; 8 nucleotides align to TRBD2. This CDR3 region has 16 residues. V was pared by 1 base and J by 3 bases, with 10 bases of the junction left unmatched. The germline CDR1 and CDR2 sequences are DFQATT and SNEGSKA (reference sequence). The CDR3 nucleotides are TGCAGTGCTAGAGCTTCCCGGGGAGCGGGGGAAGAGACCCAGTACTTC. Encoded protein: CSARASRGAGEETQYF.

This chain joins TRBV7-9 and TRBJ1-5; D is possibly TRBD1 (6 bases). V lost 1 base, J lost 4 bases, and 11 bases lay in between. The CDR3 runs 15 residues. CDR1 is SEHNR and CDR2 is FQNEAQ in the germline V gene (reference sequence). CDR3 sequence reads: CASSLDREFNQPQHF. The DNA of the CDR3 is TGTGCCAGCAGCTTAGACAGGGAGTTTAATCAGCCCCAGCATTTT.

This clonotype was observed a few times. The V and J genes are TRBV2 and TRBJ2-2; 7 bases map to TRBD1. CDR1 SNHLY and CDR2 FYNNEI come from the germline V gene. V lost 6 bases, J lost 5 bases, and 9 bases stayed unmatched. The CDR3 covers 15 residues. CDR3 nucleotide sequence: TGTGCCAGCAGGGCAAGTACACAGGGGACCGGGGAGCTGTTTTTT. Protein sequence: CASRASTQGTGELFF.

This chain joins TRBV6-1 and TRBJ1-3; 9 nucleotides match TRBD1. The germline V gene encodes CDR1 MNHNS and CDR2 SASEGT. This CDR3 spans 16 amino acids. Trimming cost V 2 bases and J 2 bases; bases outside gene matches: 4. CDR3 nucleotides: TGTGCCAGCAGTGAACCACAGGGGGCGGCTGGAAACACCATATATTTT. It yields the protein CASSEPQGAAGNTIYF.

The genes are TRBV27 and TRBJ1-2; a weak D match, TRBD1 (5 bases). This CDR3 contains 18 residues. Trimming pared 0 bases from V and 0 bases from J, leaving 17 bases between. The germline V gene has CDR1 MNHEY and CDR2 SMNVEV (reference sequence). CDR3 sequence: CASSLSPTGAPANYGYTF. The CDR3 DNA sequence: TGTGCCAGCAGTTTATCGCCAACAGGCGCCCCTGCTAACTATGGCTACACCTTC.

The sample holds one count of this clonotype. The chain couples TRBV6-1 to TRBJ2-3, with 10 bases that match TRBD1. The CDR3 totals 15 residues. Germline values: CDR1 MNHNS, CDR2 SASEGT. Trimming cost V 6 bases and J 5 bases; bases outside gene matches: 8. The CDR3 nucleotides are TGTGCCAGCAGCGATCCGACAGGGGGCAAAGATACGCAGTATTTT. This gives the protein CASSDPTGGKDTQYF.

This clonotype was observed a handful of times. The V gene is TRBV10-3, the J gene TRBJ1-1, with D maybe TRBD1 (6 bases). Looked up from germline, CDR1 is ENHRY and CDR2 is SYGVKD. CDR3 length: 16 amino acids. V lost 3 bases and J 5 bases, leaving 19 bases between the germline ends. The CDR3, as DNA: TGTGCCATCAGTGAAGCGGGACTCCAAGGGGGGACTGAAGCTTTCTTT. This encodes CAISEAGLQGGTEAFF.

The chain is built from TRBV7-9 and TRBJ1-1, with no clear D. Germline values: CDR1 SEHNR, CDR2 FQNEAQ (reference sequence). Trimming pared 1 base from V and 1 base from J, leaving 4 bases between. The CDR3 sequence is 13 residues long. The CDR3, as DNA: TGTGCCAGCAGCTTAGGCTGGAACACTGAAGCTTTCTTT. Residues: CASSLGWNTEAFF.

This chain joins TRBV19 and TRBJ1-2; tentative D call: TRBD1 (5 bases). Germline V CDR1 and CDR2: LNHDA, SQIVND (reference sequence). This CDR3 comprises 14 residues. V gave up 7 bases and J gave up 4 bases, with 16 bases separating them. The CDR3 DNA sequence: TGTGCCAGTACCCTGGGGGAAGGAGGCTATGGCTACACCTTC. It encodes CASTLGEGGYGYTF.

J is TRBJ1-2 and V is TRBV19, with no clear D. CDR1 and CDR2 (germline): LNHDA, SQIVND (reference sequence). Trimming removed 6 bases from V and 4 bases from J, with 9 bases in between. This CDR3 has 12 residues. The CDR3 DNA reads as TGTGCCAGTAGCTCCTCGCGCTATGGCTACACCTTC. Translated, it gives CASSSSRYGYTF.